This T cell receptor beta chain comes out of a study of blood T cell repertoires in COVID-19. Study at large: Specimens from acute and convalescent COVID-19 originated in the United States, Italy and Spain.

Method: immunoSEQ multiplex PCR; TCRdb's copy keeps in-frame clones and lacks some. The table lists more than 200,000 clones, around 87% of them singletons. Seattle patient enrollment occurred during active infection, with longitudinal follow-up thereafter. Sequencing used peripheral blood. The receptor comes from a woman aged 45-59 years with COVID-19, enrolled during active disease.

This CDR3 reads CASSLRGSGDSPLHF. In nucleotides, the CDR3 is TGTGCCAGCAGCTTAAGGGGAAGTGGGGATTCACCCCTCCACTTT. The V gene is TRBV7-2, the J gene TRBJ1-6, with D possibly matching TRBD1 (5 bases). Germline CDR1 and CDR2: SGHTA and FQGNSA. V lost 2 bases and J 8 bases, leaving 13 bases between the germline ends. The CDR3 consists of 15 residues.